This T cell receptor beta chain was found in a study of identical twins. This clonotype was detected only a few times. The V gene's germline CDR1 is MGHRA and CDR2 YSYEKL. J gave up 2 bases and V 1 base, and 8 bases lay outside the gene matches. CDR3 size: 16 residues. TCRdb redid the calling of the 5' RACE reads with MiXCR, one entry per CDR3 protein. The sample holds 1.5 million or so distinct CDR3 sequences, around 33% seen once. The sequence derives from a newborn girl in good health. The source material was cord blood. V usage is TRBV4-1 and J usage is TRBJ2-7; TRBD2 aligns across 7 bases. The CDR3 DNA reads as TGCGCCAGCAGCCAAGTGCCAGCTAGCGGAACCTACGAGCAGTACTTC. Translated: CASSQVPASGTYEQYF.